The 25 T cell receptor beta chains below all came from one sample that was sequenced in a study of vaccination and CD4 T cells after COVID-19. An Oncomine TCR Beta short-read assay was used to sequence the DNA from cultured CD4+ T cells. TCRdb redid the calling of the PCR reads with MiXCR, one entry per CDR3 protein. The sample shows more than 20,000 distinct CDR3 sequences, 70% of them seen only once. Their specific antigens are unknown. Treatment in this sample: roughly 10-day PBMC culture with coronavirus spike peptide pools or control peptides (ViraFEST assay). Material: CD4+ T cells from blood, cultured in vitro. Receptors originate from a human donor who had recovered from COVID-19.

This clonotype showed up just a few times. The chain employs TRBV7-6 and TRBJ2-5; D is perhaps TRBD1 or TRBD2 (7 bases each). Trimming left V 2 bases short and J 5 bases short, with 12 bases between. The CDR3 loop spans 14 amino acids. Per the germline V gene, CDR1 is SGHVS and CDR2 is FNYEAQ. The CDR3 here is CASSLTGEGETQYF. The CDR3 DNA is TGTGCCAGCAGCTTAACAGGGGAGGGGGAGACCCAGTACTTC.

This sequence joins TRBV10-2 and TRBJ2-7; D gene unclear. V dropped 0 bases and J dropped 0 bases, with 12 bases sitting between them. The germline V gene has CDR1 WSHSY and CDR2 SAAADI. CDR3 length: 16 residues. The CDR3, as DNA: TGCGCCAGCAGTGAGTCTGGACCTATAAGCTCCTACGAGCAGTACTTC. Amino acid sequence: CASSESGPISSYEQYF.

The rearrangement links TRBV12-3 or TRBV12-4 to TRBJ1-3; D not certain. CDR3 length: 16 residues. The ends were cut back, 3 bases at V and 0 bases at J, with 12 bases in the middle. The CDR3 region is CASSFRGPSSGNTIYF. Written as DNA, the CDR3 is TGTGCCAGCAGTTTCCGAGGCCCTAGCTCTGGAAACACCATATATTTT.

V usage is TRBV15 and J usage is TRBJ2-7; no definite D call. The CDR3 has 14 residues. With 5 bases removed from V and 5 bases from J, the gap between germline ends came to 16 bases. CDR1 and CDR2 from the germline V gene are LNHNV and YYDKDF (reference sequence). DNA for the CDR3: TGTGCCACCAGCCCCACAGCTGTTCGGAACGAGCAGTACTTC. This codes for CATSPTAVRNEQYF.

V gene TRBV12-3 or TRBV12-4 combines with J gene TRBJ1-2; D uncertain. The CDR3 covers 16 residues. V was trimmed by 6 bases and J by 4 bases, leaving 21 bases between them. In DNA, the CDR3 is TGTGCCAGCAGACTAACCGGCGGACCGGTAACCTATGGCTACACCTTC. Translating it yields CASRLTGGPVTYGYTF.

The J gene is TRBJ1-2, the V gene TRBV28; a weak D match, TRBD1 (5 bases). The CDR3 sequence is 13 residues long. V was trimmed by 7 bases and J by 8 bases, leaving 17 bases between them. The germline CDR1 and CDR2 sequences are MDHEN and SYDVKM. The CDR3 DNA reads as TGTGCCAGCACCCTCTGGGGCCCCTCGGGCTACACCTTC. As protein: CASTLWGPSGYTF.

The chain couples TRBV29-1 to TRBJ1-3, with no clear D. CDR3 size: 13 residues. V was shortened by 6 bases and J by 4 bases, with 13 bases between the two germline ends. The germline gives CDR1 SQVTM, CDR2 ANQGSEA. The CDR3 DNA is TGCAGCGTGAGAAGGGCGGGCGGAAACACCATATATTTT. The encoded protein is CSVRRAGGNTIYF.

As DNA, the CDR3 is TGTGCCAGCAGTGAGACAGGGAGTAATGAGCAGTTCTTC. Translation gives CASSETGSNEQFF. V usage is TRBV25-1 and J usage is TRBJ2-1, with 7 bases identical to TRBD1. The V segment lost 3 bases and the J segment 7 bases; nucleotides outside the gene matches: 3. The CDR3 consists of 13 residues. CDR1 and CDR2 (germline): MGHDK, SYGVNS. Full variable domain (remainder filled in from reference TRBV25-1 and TRBJ2-1): EADIYQTPRYLVIGTGKKITLECSQTMGHDKMYWYQQDPGMELHLIHYSYGVNSTEKGDLSSESTVSRIRTEHFPLTLESARPSHTSQYLCASSETGSNEQFFGPGTRLTVL.

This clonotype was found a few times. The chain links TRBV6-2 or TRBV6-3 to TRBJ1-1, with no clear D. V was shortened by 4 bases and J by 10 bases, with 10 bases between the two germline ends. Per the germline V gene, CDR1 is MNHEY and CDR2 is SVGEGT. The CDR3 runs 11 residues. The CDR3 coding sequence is TGTGCCAGCAGTTCAGCCTTCTCAGCTTTCTTT. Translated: CASSSAFSAFF.

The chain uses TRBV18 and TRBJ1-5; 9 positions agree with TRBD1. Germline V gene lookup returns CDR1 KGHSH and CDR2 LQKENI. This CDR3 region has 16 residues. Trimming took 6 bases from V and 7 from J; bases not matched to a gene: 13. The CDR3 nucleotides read TGTGCCAGCTCCCGACAGGGGGGCTCGGAAAGGCAGCCCCAGCATTTT. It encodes CASSRQGGSERQPQHF.

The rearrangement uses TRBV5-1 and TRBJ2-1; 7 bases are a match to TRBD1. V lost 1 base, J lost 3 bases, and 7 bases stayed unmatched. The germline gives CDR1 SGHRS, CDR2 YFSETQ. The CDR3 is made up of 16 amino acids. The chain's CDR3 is CASSLPTGVDYNEQFF. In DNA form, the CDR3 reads TGCGCCAGCAGCTTGCCTACAGGGGTTGACTACAATGAGCAGTTCTTC.

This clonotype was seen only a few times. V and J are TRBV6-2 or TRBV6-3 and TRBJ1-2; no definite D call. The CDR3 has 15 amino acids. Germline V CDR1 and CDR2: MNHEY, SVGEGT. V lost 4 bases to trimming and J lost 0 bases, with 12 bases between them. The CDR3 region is CASSSRSNTNYGYTF. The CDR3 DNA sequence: TGTGCCAGCAGTTCCCGAAGTAATACTAACTATGGCTACACCTTC.

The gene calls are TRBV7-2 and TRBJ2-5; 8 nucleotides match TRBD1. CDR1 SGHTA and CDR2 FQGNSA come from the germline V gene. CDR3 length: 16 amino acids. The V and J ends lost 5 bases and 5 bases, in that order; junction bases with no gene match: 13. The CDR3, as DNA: TGTGCCAGCAGCCGACCAGGGGCAGGGGGCAGTGAGACCCAGTACTTC. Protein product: CASSRPGAGGSETQYF.

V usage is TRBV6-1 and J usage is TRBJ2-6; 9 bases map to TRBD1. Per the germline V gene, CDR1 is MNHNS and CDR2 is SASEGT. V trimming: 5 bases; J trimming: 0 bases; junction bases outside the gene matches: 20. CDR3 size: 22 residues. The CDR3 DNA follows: TGTGCCAGCAGTCACCGCTACAGGGGGCGGTTAGCGGATATCTCTGGGGCCAACGTCCTGACTTTC. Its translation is CASSHRYRGRLADISGANVLTF.

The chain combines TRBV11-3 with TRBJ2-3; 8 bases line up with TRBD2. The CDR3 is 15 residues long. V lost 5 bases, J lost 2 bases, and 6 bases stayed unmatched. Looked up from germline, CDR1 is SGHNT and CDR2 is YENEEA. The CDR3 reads CASSVGSGTTDTQYF. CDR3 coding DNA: TGTGCCAGCAGCGTCGGTAGCGGGACCACAGATACGCAGTATTTT.

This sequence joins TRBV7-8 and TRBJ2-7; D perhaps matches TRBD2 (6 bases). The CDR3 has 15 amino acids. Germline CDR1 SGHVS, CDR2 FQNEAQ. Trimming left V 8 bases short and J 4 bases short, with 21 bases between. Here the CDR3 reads CASHPPGSGFYEQYF. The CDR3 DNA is TGTGCCAGCCACCCTCCCGGCAGCGGGTTTTACGAGCAGTACTTC.

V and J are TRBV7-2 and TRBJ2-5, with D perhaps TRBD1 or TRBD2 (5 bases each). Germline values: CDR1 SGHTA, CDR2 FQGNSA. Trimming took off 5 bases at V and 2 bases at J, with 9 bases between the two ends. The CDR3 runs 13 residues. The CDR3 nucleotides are TGTGCCAGCAGCCCGGGGCTACAAGAGACCCAGTACTTC. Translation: CASSPGLQETQYF.

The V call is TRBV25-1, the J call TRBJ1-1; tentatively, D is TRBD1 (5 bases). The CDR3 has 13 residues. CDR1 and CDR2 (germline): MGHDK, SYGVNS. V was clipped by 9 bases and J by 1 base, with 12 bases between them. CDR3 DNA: TGTGCCAGTCGGGGGACGGGGAACACTGAAGCTTTCTTT. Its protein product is CASRGTGNTEAFF.

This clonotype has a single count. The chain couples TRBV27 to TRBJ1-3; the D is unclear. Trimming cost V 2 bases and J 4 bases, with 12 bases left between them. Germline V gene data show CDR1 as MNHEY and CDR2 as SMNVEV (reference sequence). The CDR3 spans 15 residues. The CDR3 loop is CASSLTGLGGNTIYF. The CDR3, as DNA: TGTGCCAGCAGTTTAACCGGGCTGGGAGGAAACACCATATATTTT.

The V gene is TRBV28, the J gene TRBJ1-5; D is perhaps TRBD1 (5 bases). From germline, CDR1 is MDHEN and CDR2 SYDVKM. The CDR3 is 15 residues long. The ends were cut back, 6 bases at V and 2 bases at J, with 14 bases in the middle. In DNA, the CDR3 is TGTGCCAGCAGCATGGGGGGTTCCGGCAATCAGCCCCAGCATTTT. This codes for CASSMGGSGNQPQHF.

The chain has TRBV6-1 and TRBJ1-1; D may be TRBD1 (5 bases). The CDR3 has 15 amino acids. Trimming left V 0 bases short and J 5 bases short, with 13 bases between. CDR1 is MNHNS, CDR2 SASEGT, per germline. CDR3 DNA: TGTGCCAGCAGTGAAGCTTCCGGGGGGAGGACTGAAGCTTTCTTT. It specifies CASSEASGGRTEAFF.

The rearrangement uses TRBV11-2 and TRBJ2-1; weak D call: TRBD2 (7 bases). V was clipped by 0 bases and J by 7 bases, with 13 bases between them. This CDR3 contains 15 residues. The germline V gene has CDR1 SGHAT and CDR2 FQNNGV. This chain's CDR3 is CASSLEGGPENEQFF. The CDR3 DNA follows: TGTGCCAGCAGCTTAGAGGGGGGGCCAGAGAATGAGCAGTTCTTC.

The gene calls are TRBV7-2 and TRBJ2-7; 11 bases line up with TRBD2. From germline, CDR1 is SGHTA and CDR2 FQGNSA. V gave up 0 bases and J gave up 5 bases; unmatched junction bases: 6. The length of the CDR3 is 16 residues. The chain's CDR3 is CASSLATSGTTNEQYF. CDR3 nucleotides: TGTGCCAGCAGCTTAGCGACTAGCGGGACCACTAACGAGCAGTACTTC. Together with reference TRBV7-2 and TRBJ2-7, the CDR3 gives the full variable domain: GAGVSQSPSNKVTEKGKDVELRCDPISGHTALYWYRQSLGQGLEFLIYFQGNSAPDKSGLPSDRFSAERTGGSVSTLTIQRTQQEDSAVYLCASSLATSGTTNEQYFGPGTRLTVT.

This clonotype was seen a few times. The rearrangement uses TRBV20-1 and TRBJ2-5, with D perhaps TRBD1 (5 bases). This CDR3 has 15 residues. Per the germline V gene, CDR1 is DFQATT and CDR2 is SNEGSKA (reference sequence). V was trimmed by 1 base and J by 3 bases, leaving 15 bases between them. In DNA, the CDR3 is TGCAGTGCTAGAGTGGGAACAGGACGGAAAGAGACCCAGTACTTC. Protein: CSARVGTGRKETQYF.

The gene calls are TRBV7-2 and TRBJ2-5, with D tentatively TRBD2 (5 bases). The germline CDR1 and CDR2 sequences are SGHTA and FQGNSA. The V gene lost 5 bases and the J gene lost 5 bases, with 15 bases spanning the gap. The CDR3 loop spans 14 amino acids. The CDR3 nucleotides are TGTGCCAGCAGCCGCGGAGCGGTCCGGGAGACCCAGTACTTC. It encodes CASSRGAVRETQYF.